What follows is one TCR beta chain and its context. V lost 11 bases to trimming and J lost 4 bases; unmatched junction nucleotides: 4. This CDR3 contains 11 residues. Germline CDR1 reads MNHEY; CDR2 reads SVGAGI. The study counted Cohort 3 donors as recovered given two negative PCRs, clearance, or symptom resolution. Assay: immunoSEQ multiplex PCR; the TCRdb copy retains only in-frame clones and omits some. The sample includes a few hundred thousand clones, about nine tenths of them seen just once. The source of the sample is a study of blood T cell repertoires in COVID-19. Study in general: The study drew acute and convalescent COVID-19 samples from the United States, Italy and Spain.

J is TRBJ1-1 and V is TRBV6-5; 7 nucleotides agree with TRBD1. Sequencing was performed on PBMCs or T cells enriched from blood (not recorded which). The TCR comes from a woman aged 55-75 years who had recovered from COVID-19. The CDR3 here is CAGNRGTEAFF. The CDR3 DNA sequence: TGTGCCGGGAACAGGGGCACTGAAGCTTTCTTT.